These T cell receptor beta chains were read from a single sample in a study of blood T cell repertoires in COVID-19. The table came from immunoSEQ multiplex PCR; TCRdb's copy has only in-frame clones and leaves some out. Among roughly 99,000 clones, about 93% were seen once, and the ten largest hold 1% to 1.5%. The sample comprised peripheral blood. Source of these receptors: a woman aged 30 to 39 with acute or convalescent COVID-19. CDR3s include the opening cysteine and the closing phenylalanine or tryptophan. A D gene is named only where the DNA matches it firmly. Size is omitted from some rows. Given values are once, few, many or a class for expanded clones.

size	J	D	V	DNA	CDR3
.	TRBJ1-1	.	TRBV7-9	TGTGCCAGCAGCCGGACAGCGAACACTGAAGCTTTCTTT	CASSRTANTEAFF
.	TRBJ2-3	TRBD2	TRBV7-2	TGTGCCAGCAGCGCCGGGACTAGTATTTACACAGATACGCAGTATTTT	CASSAGTSIYTDTQYF
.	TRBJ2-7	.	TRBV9	TGTGCCAGCAGCGTAGAATGGCGAGGAGAGCAGTACTTC	CASSVEWRGEQYF
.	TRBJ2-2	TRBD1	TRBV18	TGTGCCAGCTCACCTCCCGGGACAGGGCCCGGGGAGCTGTTTTTT	CASSPPGTGPGELFF
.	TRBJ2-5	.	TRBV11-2	TGTGCCAGCAGCTTAGTCGGGGGTTCACAAGAGACCCAGTACTTC	CASSLVGGSQETQYF
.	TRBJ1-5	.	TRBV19	TGTGCCAGTAGTATAGGGGGCCATCAGCCCCAGCATTTT	CASSIGGHQPQHF
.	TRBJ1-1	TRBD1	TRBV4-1	TGCGCCAGCAGCCAAGCGAGACAGGGGGCTACTGAAGCTTTCTTT	CASSQARQGATEAFF
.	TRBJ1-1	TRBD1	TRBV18	TGTGCCAGCTCACTGACCCGACAGGGAAAAGAAGCTTTCTTT	CASSLTRQGKEAFF
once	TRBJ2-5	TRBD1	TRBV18	TGTGCCAGCTCGCAAGACAGGGGTCCCGGGGAGACCCAGTACTTC	CASSQDRGPGETQYF
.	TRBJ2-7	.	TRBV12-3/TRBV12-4	TGTGCCAGCGGTGTGGGGGCCTCCTACGAGCAGTACTTC	CASGVGASYEQYF
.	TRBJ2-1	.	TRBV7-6	TGTGCCAGCACCCTAATGGGCCCCTACAATGAGCAGTTCTTC	CASTLMGPYNEQFF
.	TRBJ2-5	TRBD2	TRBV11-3	TGTGCCAGCAGTCAGAGGGGAGGGAGAGGGAACCATCCAGAGACCCAGTACTTC	CASSQRGGRGNHPETQYF
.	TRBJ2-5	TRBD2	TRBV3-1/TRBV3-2	TGTGCCAGCAGCCAAGCGGGGGAGGGACTAGCATGGGAGACCCAGTACTTC	CASSQAGEGLAWETQYF
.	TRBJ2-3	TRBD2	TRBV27	TGTGCCAGCAGTTTGGCGGGAGGTGGAGATACGCAGTATTTT	CASSLAGGGDTQYF
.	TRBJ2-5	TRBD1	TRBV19	TGTGCCAGTAGTAGAAGACAGGGGGAGACCCAGTACTTC	CASSRRQGETQYF
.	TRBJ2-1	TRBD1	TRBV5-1	TGCGCCAGCAGCTGGGGGACAGCCCAGGAGAATGAGCAGTTCTTC	CASSWGTAQENEQFF
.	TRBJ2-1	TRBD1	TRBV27	TGTGCCAGCAGTTCAAGGAACAGGGGGACGTACAATGAGCAGTTCTTC	CASSSRNRGTYNEQFF
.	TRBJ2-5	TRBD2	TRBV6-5	TGTGCCAGCAGTTCAAGACTAGCGGGAGGGCAAAAGACCCAGTACTTC	CASSSRLAGGQKTQYF
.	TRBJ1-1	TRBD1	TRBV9	TGTGCCAGCAGCGTCTCCATTCAGGGGACAGGGGGAAAAAACACTGAAGCTTTCTTT	CASSVSIQGTGGKNTEAFF
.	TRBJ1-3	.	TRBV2	TGTGCCAGCACAGGGATAGGTGGAAACACCATATATTTT	CASTGIGGNTIYF
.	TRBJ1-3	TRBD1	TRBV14	TGTGCCAGCAGCCAAGCCCTGGGACAGTTCTCTGGAAACACCATATATTTT	CASSQALGQFSGNTIYF
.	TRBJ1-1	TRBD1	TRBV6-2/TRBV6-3	TGTGCCAGCAGTACCTCAGGGGGCTTCGGCGTGAACACTGAAGCTTTCTTT	CASSTSGGFGVNTEAFF
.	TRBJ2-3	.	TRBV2	TGTGCCAGCAGTGATGTAACGGGATTCACAGATACGCAGTATTTT	CASSDVTGFTDTQYF
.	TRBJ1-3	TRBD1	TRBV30	TGTGCCTGCACAACTCAGGGGGCCACTCTAGGCTCTGGAAACACCATATATTTT	CACTTQGATLGSGNTIYF
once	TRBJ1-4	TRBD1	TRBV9	TGTGCCAGCAGCCCCAGGGGGGAAAAACTGTTTTTT	CASSPRGEKLFF
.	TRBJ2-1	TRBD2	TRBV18	TGTGCCAGCCGAGGGATTAGCGGGAGCATATCGATTGCCTACAATGAGCAGTTCTTC	CASRGISGSISIAYNEQFF
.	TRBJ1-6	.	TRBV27	TGTGCCAGCAAGGAGGGCGCGGGAAATTCACCCCTCCACTTT	CASKEGAGNSPLHF
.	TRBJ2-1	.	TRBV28	TGTGCCAGCTGGGTTCGGGGGAGTTACGAATACAATGAGCAGTTCTTC	CASWVRGSYEYNEQFF
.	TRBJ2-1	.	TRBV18	TGTGCCAGCTCAGGGGATGCGGGGCCCTACAATGAGCAGTTCTTC	CASSGDAGPYNEQFF
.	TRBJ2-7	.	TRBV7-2	TGTGCCAGCAGCTTAGGGATATCACAGGGCTACGAGCAGTACTTC	CASSLGISQGYEQYF
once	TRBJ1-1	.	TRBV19	TGTGCCAGTAGCCTGGGGCAGGCCGTCACTGAAGCTTTCTTT	CASSLGQAVTEAFF
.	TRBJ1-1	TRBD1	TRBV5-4	TGTGCCAGCAGCTCGCGGACAGGGGGATGGGACACTGAAGCTTTCTTT	CASSSRTGGWDTEAFF
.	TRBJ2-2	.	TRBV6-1	TGTGCCAGCAGTGAAAGTAATGGAGCAATTACCGGGGAGCTGTTTTTT	CASSESNGAITGELFF
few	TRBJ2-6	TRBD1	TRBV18	TGTGCCAGCTCACCGACAGGGGTTGGGGCCAACGTCCTGACTTTC	CASSPTGVGANVLTF
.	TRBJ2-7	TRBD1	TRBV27	TGTGCCAGCAGTCGCGGTTGGACAGGGGGCTCCTACGAGCAGTACTTC	CASSRGWTGGSYEQYF
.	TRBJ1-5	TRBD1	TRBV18	TGTGCCAGCTCACCAGAAACAGGGGGCAATCAGCCCCAGCATTTT	CASSPETGGNQPQHF
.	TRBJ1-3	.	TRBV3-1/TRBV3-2	TGTGCCAGCAGTGGCCCTGGAAACACCATATATTTT	CASSGPGNTIYF
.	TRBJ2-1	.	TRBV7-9	TGTGCCAGCAGCTTGACCGACAGGAGCTCCTACAATGAGCAGTTCTTC	CASSLTDRSSYNEQFF
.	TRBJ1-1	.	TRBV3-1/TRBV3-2	TGTGCCAGCAGCCAGTCAGGGTTTAGGGATACTGAAGCTTTCTTT	CASSQSGFRDTEAFF
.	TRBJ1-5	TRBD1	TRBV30	TGTGCCTGGAGTAGGGGGCAGCGGCCCCAGCATTTT	CAWSRGQRPQHF
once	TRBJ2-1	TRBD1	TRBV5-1	TGCGCCAGCAGCTCTCCGGGACAGGGGAATGAGTTCTTC	CASSSPGQGNEFF